The present TCR beta chain was sequenced within a study of low-dose radiotherapy and immunotherapy resistance in tumors. Whole-study context: Participants in Cohort 1 were administered 0.5 Gy per fraction at 2-week intervals, to a cumulative dose of 6.5 Gy. Fractions of 1 Gy went to Cohort 2 every two weeks, for 13 Gy over 26 weeks.

This clonotype was recorded many times. TRAV and TRBV primers primed cDNA for both TCRalpha and TCRbeta. It was with a constant-region primer and a V-primer adapter that TCRs were amplified over around 18 PCR cycles. TCRdb processed the reads anew with MiXCR; each CDR3 protein has one entry. Here the sample spans under 95,000 distinct CDR3 sequences, 18% being singletons. Time point meaning: before trial treatment. Low-dose radiotherapy and low-dose cyclophosphamide, together with aspirin, ipilimumab and nivolumab, were given to donors. The CDR3 is made up of 15 amino acids. The V gene lost 4 bases and the J gene lost 5 bases, with 19 bases spanning the gap. Looked up from germline, CDR1 is SGDLS and CDR2 is YYNGEE.

The TCR was taken from a male donor with prostate cancer. The genes are TRBV9 and TRBJ2-7; D tentatively reads TRBD1 or TRBD2 (5 bases each). The sequences come from PBMCs, collected before treatment. The CDR3 loop is CASSPLGTEGHEQYF. The CDR3 bases are TGTGCCAGCAGCCCCCTTGGGACCGAAGGCCACGAGCAGTACTTC.